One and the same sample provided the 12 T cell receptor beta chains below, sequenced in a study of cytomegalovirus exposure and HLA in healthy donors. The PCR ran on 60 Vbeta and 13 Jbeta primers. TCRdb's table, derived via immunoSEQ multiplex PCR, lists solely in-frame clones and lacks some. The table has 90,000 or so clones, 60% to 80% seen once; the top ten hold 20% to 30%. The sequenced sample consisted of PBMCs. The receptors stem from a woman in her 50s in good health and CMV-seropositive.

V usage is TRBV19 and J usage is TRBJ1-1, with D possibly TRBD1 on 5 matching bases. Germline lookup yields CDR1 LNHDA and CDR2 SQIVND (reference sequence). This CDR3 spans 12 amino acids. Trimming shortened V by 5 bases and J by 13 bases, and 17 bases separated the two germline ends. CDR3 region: CASSERQGKGFF. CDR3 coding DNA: TGTGCCAGTAGTGAAAGGCAGGGTAAGGGTTTCTTT.

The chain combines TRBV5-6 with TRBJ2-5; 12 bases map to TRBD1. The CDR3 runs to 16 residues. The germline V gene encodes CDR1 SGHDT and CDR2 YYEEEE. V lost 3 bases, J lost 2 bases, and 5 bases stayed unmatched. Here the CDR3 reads CASSWKGQGAQETQYF. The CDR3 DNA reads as TGTGCCAGCAGCTGGAAGGGACAGGGGGCGCAAGAGACCCAGTACTTC.

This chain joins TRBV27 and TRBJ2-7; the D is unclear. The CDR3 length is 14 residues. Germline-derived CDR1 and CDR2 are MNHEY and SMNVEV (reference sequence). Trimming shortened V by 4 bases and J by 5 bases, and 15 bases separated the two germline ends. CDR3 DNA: TGTGCCAGCAGTTCTAGTTATGGGTCCAACGAGCAGTACTTC. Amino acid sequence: CASSSSYGSNEQYF.

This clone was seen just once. CDR3 residues: CASSKGGGLGGQETQYF. CDR3 DNA: TGTGCCAGCAGCAAAGGGGGGGGGCTCGGAGGGCAAGAGACCCAGTACTTC. J is TRBJ2-5 and V is TRBV9; tentatively, D is TRBD2 (7 bases). Trimming left V 4 bases short and J 2 bases short, with 21 bases between. This CDR3 contains 17 residues. Germline-derived CDR1 and CDR2 are SGDLS and YYNGEE.

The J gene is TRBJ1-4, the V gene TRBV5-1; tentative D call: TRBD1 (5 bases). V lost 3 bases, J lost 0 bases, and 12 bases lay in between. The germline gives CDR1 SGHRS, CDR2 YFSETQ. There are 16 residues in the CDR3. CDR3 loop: CASSSGGIPTNEKLFF. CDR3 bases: TGCGCCAGCAGCTCGGGGGGGATCCCAACTAATGAAAAACTGTTTTTT. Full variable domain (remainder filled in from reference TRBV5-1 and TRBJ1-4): KAGVTQTPRYLIKTRGQQVTLSCSPISGHRSVSWYQQTPGQGLQFLFEYFSETQRNKGNFPGRFSGRQFSNSRSEMNVSTLELGDSALYLCASSSGGIPTNEKLFFGSGTQLSVL.

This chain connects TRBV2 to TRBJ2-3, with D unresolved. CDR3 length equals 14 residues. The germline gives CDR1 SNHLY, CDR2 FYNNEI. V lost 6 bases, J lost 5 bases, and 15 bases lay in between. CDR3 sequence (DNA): TGTGCCAGCAGCCCCTACTATTTGGGAGATACGCAGTATTTT. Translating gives CASSPYYLGDTQYF.

CDR3 bases: TGCAGTGCTAGCCTGAGCTATGGCTACACCTTC. Its protein product is CSASLSYGYTF. The gene calls are TRBV20-1 and TRBJ1-2; D ambiguous. With 3 bases removed from V and 4 bases from J, the gap between germline ends came to 6 bases. Germline V lookup: CDR1 DFQATT, CDR2 SNEGSKA (reference sequence). This CDR3 spans 11 amino acids.

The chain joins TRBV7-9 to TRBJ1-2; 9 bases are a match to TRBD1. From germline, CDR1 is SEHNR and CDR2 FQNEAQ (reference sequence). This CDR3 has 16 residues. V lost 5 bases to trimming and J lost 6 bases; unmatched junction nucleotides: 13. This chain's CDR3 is CASSIHRGRHPDGYTF. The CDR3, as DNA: TGTGCCAGCAGCATTCACAGGGGGCGTCACCCCGATGGCTACACCTTC.

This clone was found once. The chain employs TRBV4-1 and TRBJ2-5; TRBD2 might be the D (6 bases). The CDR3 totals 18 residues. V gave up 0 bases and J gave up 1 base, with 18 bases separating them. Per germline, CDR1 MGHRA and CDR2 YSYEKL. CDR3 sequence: CASSQDYRASAPQETQYF. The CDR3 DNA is TGCGCCAGCAGCCAAGATTACCGGGCTAGCGCACCCCAAGAGACCCAGTACTTC.

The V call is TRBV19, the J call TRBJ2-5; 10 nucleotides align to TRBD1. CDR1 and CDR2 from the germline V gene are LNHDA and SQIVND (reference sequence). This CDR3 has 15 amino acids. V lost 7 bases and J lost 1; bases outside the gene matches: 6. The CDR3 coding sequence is TGTGCCAGTAAAGGGACAGGGGAGGTCCAAGAGACCCAGTACTTC. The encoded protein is CASKGTGEVQETQYF.

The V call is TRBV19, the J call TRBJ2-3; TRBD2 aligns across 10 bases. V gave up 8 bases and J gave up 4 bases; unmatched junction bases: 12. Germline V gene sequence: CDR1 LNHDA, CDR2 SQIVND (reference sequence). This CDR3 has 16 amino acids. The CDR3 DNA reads TGTGCCAGTGAGTCCCGGGTAGCGGGAGGATCAGATACGCAGTATTTT. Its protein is CASESRVAGGSDTQYF.

The DNA for the CDR3 is TGTGCCAGCACCCGCAGGACAGGATTTTTCGGTGAAAAACTGTTTTTT. Its protein product is CASTRRTGFFGEKLFF. V gene TRBV5-8 combines with J gene TRBJ1-4, with 7 bases that match TRBD1. Per the germline V gene, CDR1 is SGHTS and CDR2 is YDEGEE. Germline trimming cut 6 bases from V and 7 bases from J; bases unmatched to any gene: 15. The CDR3 consists of 16 residues.